A single sample is the source of the 11 T cell receptor beta chains below, sequenced in a study of OX40 agonist ivuxolimab in advanced cancers. The protocol was immunoSEQ multiplex PCR, while the TCRdb copy is restricted to in-frame clones and leaves out a portion. The sample lists tens of thousands of clones, roughly 80% occurring once. The material sequenced was CD4+ or CD8+ T cells sorted from blood, taken in a trial of the OX40 agonist ivuxolimab. These receptors all stem from an adult with an advanced solid tumor such as melanoma, head and neck, liver or kidney cancer.

The genes are TRBV14 and TRBJ1-1, with D unclear. From germline, CDR1 is SGHDN and CDR2 FVKESK. The V end lost 11 bases, the J end lost 2 bases, and 18 bases lay between the germline ends. The CDR3 spans 14 residues. DNA for the CDR3: TGTGCCTTTACGGCAGGACTGCGAAACACTGAAGCTTTCTTT. This translates into CAFTAGLRNTEAFF. Together with reference TRBV14 and TRBJ1-1, the CDR3 gives the full variable domain: EAGVTQFPSHSVIEKGQTVTLRCDPISGHDNLYWYRRVMGKEIKFLLHFVKESKQDESGMPNNRFLAERTGGTYSTLKVQPAELEDSGVYFCAFTAGLRNTEAFFGQGTRLTVV.

The chain joins TRBV6-4 to TRBJ2-3, with TRBD2 matching 8 bases. This CDR3 comprises 16 residues. Germline V CDR1 and CDR2: MRHNA, SNTAGT. Trimming at V came to 5 bases and at J to 3 bases, leaving 10 bases not matched to a gene. Here the CDR3 reads CASSPLPGGLTDTQYF. The CDR3 DNA reads TGTGCCAGCAGTCCCCTTCCGGGAGGGCTTACAGATACGCAGTATTTT.

This clone occurred once. The chain couples TRBV27 to TRBJ2-7, with 10 bases aligning to TRBD1. The CDR3 consists of 17 residues. In germline, CDR1 is MNHEY, CDR2 SMNVEV (reference sequence). The trim removed 3 bases at V and 7 bases at J, leaving 15 bases unmatched. This CDR3 reads CASSFPRPGQGFGEQYF. CDR3 coding DNA: TGTGCCAGCAGTTTCCCCCGTCCGGGACAGGGGTTCGGGGAGCAGTACTTC.

The gene calls are TRBV2 and TRBJ2-6, with 8 bases lining up with TRBD1. The ends lost 3 bases at V and 3 bases at J; junction bases unmatched: 10. This CDR3 has 18 residues. Germline CDR1 reads SNHLY; CDR2 reads FYNNEI. This CDR3 is CASSERSAGGFGANVLTF. The CDR3 region has the DNA TGTGCCAGCAGTGAGCGCTCGGCAGGGGGCTTTGGGGCCAACGTCCTGACTTTC.

This clone was counted a few times. The chain links TRBV5-4 to TRBJ2-1, with TRBD2 matching 9 bases. CDR3 size: 14 residues. Germline loops: CDR1 SGHNT, CDR2 YYREEE (reference sequence). V lost 5 bases, J lost 9 bases, and 9 bases stayed unmatched. This CDR3 reads CASRESGGPAEQFF. The CDR3, as DNA: TGTGCCAGCAGGGAGAGCGGGGGGCCAGCTGAGCAGTTCTTC.

The V and J genes are TRBV6-6 and TRBJ1-1; 7 nucleotides align to TRBD1. V lost 6 bases, J lost 2 bases, and 9 bases stayed unmatched. The CDR3 length is 15 residues. Germline CDR1 and CDR2: MNHNY and SVGAGI (reference sequence). As DNA, the CDR3 is TGTGCCAGCAGGCTTACAGGGGACTTTAACACTGAAGCTTTCTTT. This codes for CASRLTGDFNTEAFF.

CDR3 DNA sequence: TGCGCCAGCAGCCAAGATTGGGGGGGACAGGCCTATGGCTACACCTTC. Translation: CASSQDWGGQAYGYTF. The rearrangement uses TRBV4-1 and TRBJ1-2; TRBD1 matches 8 bases. V was pared by 0 bases and J by 4 bases, with 7 bases of the junction left unmatched. CDR3 length: 16 amino acids. CDR1 is MGHRA, CDR2 YSYEKL, per germline.

This clone occurred once. The rearrangement uses TRBV28 and TRBJ1-2, with D perhaps matching TRBD1 (5 bases). Germline CDR1 is MDHEN and CDR2 is SYDVKM. V lost 5 bases, J lost 4 bases, and 11 bases lay in between. This CDR3 region has 13 residues. Written as DNA, the CDR3 is TGTGCCAGCAGTAGCCGGGACGGCTATGGCTACACCTTC. Amino acids: CASSSRDGYGYTF.

About this clone: Within the sample, other DNA sequences also encode this same CDR3. The J gene is TRBJ2-3, the V gene TRBV9, with D maybe TRBD2 (5 bases). The V end lost 5 bases, the J end lost 4 bases, and 11 bases lay between the germline ends. Germline V CDR1 and CDR2: SGDLS, YYNGEE. The CDR3 totals 13 residues. The CDR3 DNA reads TGTGCCAGCAGTACCGACGGGGCAGATACGCAGTATTTT. It translates to CASSTDGADTQYF. Based on the CDR3 plus reference TRBV9 and TRBJ2-3, the full variable domain is DSGVTQTPKHLITATGQRVTLRCSPRSGDLSVYWYQQSLDQGLQFLIQYYNGEERAKGNILERFSAQQFPDLHSELNLSSLELGDSALYFCASSTDGADTQYFGPGTRLTVL.

This chain connects TRBV5-5 to TRBJ1-2, with 12 bases matching TRBD1. V shed 3 bases, J shed 4 bases, and the junction held 4 bases outside the gene matches. CDR3 length: 15 residues. In germline, CDR1 is SGHKS, CDR2 YYEKEE (reference sequence). The CDR3 protein is CASSSGTGGTYGYTF. The DNA for the CDR3 is TGTGCCAGCAGCTCCGGGACAGGGGGCACCTATGGCTACACCTTC.

V and J are TRBV5-5 and TRBJ1-1, with 9 bases identical to TRBD1. Per germline, CDR1 SGHKS and CDR2 YYEKEE (reference sequence). J lost 6 bases, V lost 4 bases, and 10 bases had no gene match. The CDR3 is 15 residues long. CDR3 in amino acids: CASSRQGGLWAEAFF. The CDR3 nucleotides read TGTGCCAGCAGCCGACAGGGGGGGCTTTGGGCTGAAGCTTTCTTT.